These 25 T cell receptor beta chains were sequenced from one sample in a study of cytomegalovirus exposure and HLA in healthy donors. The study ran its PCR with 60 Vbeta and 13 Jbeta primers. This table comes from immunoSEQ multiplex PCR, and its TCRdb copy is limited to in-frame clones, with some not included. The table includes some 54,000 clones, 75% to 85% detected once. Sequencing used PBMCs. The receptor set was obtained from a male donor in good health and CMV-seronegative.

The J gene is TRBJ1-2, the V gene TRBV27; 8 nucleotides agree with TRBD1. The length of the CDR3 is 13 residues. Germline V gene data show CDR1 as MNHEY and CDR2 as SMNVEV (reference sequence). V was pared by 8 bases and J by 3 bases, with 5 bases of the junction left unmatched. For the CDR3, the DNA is TGTGCCAGCGGAAAGACAGGGGACTATGGCTACACCTTC. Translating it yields CASGKTGDYGYTF.

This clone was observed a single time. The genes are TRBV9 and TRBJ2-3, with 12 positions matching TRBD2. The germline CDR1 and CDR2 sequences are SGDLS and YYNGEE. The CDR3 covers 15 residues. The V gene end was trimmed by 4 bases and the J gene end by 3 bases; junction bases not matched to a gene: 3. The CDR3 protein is CASSRTSGTTDTQYF. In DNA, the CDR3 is TGTGCCAGCAGCCGGACTAGCGGGACTACAGATACGCAGTATTTT.

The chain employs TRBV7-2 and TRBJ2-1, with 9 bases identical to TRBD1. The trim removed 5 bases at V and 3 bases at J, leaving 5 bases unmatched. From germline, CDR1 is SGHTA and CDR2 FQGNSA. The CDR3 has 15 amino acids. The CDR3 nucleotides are TGTGCCAGCAGCCAGGGACAGGGCGGCTACAATGAGCAGTTCTTC. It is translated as CASSQGQGGYNEQFF.

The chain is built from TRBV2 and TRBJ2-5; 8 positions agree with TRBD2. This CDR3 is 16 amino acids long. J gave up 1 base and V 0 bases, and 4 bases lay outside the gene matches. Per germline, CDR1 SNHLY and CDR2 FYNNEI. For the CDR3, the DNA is TGTGCCAGCAGTGAAGCGAGGCGGGGGGCCCAAGAGACCCAGTACTTC. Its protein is CASSEARRGAQETQYF. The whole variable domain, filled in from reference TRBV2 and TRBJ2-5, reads EPEVTQTPSHQVTQMGQEVILRCVPISNHLYFYWYRQILGQKVEFLVSFYNNEISEKSEIFDDQFSVERPDGSNFTLKIRSTKLEDSAMYFCASSEARRGAQETQYFGPGTRLLVL.

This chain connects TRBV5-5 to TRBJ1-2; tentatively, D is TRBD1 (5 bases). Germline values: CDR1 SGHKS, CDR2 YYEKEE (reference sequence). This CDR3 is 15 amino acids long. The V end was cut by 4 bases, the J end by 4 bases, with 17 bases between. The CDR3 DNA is TGTGCCAGCAGCATGGGGACCCGGCGGGGCTATGGCTACACCTTC. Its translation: CASSMGTRRGYGYTF.

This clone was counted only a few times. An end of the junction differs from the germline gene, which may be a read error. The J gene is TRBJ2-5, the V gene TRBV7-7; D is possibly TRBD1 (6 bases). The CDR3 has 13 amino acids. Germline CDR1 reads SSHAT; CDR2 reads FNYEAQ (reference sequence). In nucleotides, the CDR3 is TGTGCTAGCAGCCGAATACAGGGAGAGACCCAGTACTTC. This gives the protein CASSRIQGETQYF. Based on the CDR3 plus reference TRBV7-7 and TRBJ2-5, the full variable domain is GAGVSQSPRYKVTKRGQDVTLRCDPISSHATLYWYQQALGQGPEFLTYFNYEAQPDKSGLPSDRFSAERPEGSISTLTIQRTEQRDSAMYRCASSRIQGETQYFGPGTRLLVL.

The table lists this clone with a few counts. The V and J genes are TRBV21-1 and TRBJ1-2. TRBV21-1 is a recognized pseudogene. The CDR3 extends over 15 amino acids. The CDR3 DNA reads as TGTGCCAGCAGCAAGGGGGGAGGGGTGGGGTATGGCTACACCTTC. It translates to CASSKGGGVGYGYTF.

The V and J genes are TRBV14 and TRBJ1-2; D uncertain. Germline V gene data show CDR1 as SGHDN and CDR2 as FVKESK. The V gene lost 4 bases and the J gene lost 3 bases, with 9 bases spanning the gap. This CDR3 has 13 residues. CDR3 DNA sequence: TGTGCCAGCAGCCTCCCGGTCGACTATGGCTACACCTTC. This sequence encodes CASSLPVDYGYTF.

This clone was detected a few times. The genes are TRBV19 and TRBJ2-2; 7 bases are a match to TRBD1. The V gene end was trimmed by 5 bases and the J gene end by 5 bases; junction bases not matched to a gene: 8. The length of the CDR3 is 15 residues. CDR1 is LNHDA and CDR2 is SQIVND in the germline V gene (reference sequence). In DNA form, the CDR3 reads TGTGCCAGTAGTGGAAACAGGGGTGGAACCGGGGAGCTGTTTTTT. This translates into CASSGNRGGTGELFF.

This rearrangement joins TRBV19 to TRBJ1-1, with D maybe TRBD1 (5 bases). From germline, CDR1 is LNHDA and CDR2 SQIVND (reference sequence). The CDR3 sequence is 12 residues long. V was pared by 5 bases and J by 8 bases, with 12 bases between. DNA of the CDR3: TGTGCCAGTAGTGCACAAGACAGAGAAGCTTTCTTT. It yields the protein CASSAQDREAFF. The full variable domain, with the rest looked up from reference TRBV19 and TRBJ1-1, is DGGITQSPKYLFRKEGQNVTLSCEQNLNHDAMYWYRQDPGQGLRLIYYSQIVNDFQKGDIAEGYSVSREKKESFPLTVTSAQKNPTAFYLCASSAQDREAFFGQGTRLTVV.

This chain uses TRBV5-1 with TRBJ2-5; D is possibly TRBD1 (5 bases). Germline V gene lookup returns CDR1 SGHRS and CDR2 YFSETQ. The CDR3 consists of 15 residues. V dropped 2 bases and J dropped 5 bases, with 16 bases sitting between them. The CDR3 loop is CASSLRQSGEETQYF. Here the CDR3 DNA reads TGCGCCAGCAGCTTAAGACAGTCCGGCGAGGAGACCCAGTACTTC.

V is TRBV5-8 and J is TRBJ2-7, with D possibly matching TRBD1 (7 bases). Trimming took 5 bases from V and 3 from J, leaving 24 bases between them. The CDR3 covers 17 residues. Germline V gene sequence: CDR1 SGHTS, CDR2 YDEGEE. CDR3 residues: CASRVGKLTGRSYEQYF. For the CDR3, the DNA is TGTGCCAGCAGGGTTGGGAAACTGACAGGGAGGAGCTACGAGCAGTACTTC.

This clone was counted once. CDR3 in amino acids: CASSSPAGQGSYEQYF. The CDR3 DNA reads TGTGCCAGCAGCTCGCCGGCGGGACAGGGCTCCTACGAGCAGTACTTC. V gene TRBV7-8 combines with J gene TRBJ2-7; 9 bases are a match to TRBD1. Trimming at V came to 4 bases and at J to 0 bases, leaving 7 bases not matched to a gene. Germline CDR1 is SGHVS and CDR2 is FQNEAQ. The CDR3 contains 16 residues.

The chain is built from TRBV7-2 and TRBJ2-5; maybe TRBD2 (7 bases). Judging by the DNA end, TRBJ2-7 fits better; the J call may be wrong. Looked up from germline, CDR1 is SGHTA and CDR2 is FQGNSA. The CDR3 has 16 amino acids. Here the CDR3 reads CASGPRGGTDNYEQYF. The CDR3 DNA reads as TGTGCCAGTGGGCCAAGGGGGGGGACGGACAACTACGAGCAGTACTTC.

The CDR3: CASRDRGAKNIQYF. The CDR3 DNA follows: TGTGCCAGCAGGGACAGGGGGGCCAAAAACATTCAGTACTTC. The chain links TRBV25-1 to TRBJ2-4, with TRBD1 identical over 10 bases. Germline V gene sequence: CDR1 MGHDK, CDR2 SYGVNS. The CDR3 length is 14 residues. V gave up 6 bases and J gave up 1 base; unmatched junction bases: 0.

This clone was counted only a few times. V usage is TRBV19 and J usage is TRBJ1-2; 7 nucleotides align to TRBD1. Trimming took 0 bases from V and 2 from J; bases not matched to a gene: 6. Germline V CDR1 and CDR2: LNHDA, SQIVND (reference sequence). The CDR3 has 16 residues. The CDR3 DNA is TGTGCCAGTAGTATAGATCATCCAGGGGGGAACTATGGCTACACCTTC. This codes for CASSIDHPGGNYGYTF.

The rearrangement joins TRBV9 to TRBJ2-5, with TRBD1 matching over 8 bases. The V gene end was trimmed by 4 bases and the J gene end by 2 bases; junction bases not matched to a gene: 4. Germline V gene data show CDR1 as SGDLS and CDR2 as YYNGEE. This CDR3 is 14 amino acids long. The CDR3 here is CASSPGQGQETQYF. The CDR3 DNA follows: TGTGCCAGCAGCCCAGGACAGGGACAAGAGACCCAGTACTTC.

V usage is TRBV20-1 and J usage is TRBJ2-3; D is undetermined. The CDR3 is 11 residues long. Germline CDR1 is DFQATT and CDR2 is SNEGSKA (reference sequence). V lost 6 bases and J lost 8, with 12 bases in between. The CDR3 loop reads CSARLGGTQYF. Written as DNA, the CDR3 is TGCAGTGCCAGACTCGGCGGTACGCAGTATTTT.

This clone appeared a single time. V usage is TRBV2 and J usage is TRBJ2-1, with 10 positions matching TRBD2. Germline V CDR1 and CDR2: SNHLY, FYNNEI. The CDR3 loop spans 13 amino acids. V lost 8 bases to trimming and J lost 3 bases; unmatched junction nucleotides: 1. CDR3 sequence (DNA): TGTGCCAGCGAGCGGGGGGGCTACAATGAGCAGTTCTTC. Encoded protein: CASERGGYNEQFF.

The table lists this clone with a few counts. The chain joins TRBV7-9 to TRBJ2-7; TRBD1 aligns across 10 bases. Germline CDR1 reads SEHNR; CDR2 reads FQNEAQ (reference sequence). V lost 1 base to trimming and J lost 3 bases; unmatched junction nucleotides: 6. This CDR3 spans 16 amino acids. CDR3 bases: TGTGCCAGCAGCTTAGGGGGGGACAGGGGTTTCTACGAGCAGTACTTC. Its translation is CASSLGGDRGFYEQYF.

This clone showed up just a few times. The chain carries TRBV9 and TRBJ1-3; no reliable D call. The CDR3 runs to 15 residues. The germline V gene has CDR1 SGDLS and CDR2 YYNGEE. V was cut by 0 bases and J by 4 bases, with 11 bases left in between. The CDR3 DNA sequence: TGTGCCAGCAGCGTAGATGCGGGAACCGGAAACACCATATATTTT. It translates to CASSVDAGTGNTIYF.

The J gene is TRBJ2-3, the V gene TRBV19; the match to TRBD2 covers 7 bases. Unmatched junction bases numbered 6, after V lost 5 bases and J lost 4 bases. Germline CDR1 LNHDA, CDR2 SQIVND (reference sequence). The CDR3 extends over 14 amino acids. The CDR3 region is CASSGGLGADTQYF. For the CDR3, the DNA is TGTGCCAGTAGTGGAGGACTAGGGGCAGATACGCAGTATTTT.

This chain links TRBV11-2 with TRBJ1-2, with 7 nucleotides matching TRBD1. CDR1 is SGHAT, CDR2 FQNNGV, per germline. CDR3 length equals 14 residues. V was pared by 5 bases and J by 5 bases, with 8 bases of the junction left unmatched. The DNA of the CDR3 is TGTGCCAGCAGCCCCACAACAGGGGTGTATGGCTACACCTTC. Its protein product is CASSPTTGVYGYTF.

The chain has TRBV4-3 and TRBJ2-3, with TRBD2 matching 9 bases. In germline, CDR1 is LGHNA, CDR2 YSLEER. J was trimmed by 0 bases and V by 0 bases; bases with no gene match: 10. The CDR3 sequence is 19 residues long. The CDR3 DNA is TGCGCCAGCAGCCAAGATCCCACTAGCGGGCTATCTAGCACAGATACGCAGTATTTT. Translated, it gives CASSQDPTSGLSSTDTQYF.

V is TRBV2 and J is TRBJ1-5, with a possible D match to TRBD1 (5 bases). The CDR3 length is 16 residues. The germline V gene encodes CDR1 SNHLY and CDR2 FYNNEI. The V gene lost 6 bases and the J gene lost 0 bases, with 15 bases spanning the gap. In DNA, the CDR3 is TGTGCCAGCAGGAAACTGACAGCGAATAGCAATCAGCCCCAGCATTTT. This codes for CASRKLTANSNQPQHF.